Below, 17 T cell receptor beta chains from the same sample are listed, as sequenced in a study of somatic mutations in cytotoxic T cells in rheumatoid arthritis. Sequencing used immunoSEQ multiplex PCR; TCRdb keeps in-frame clones, though not all of them. The sample includes under 20,000 clones, 65% to 80% seen only once; the top ten take roughly 4.8%. The sample was CD8+ T cells sorted from blood. The receptors shown here come from an adult with rheumatoid arthritis.

In this sample, this clone turned up once. J is TRBJ1-1 and V is TRBV29-1; tentative D call: TRBD1 (6 bases). Trimming removed 5 bases at V and 1 base at J, with 8 bases between. The germline CDR1 and CDR2 sequences are SQVTM and ANQGSEA. The CDR3 has 12 amino acids. In DNA, the CDR3 is TGCAGCGTTACAGGGAAGAACACTGAAGCTTTCTTT. This codes for CSVTGKNTEAFF.

The chain is built from TRBV5-6 and TRBJ2-1; D not certain. In germline, CDR1 is SGHDT, CDR2 YYEEEE. Trimming left V 6 bases short and J 3 bases short, with 4 bases between. This CDR3 comprises 11 residues. The chain's CDR3 is CASTLYNEQFF. As DNA, the CDR3 is TGTGCCAGCACCCTCTACAATGAGCAGTTCTTC.

This clone was observed once. V is TRBV29-1 and J is TRBJ1-2; D perhaps matches TRBD1 (6 bases). Germline CDR1 reads SQVTM; CDR2 reads ANQGSEA. V was clipped by 3 bases and J by 6 bases, with 11 bases between them. The CDR3 consists of 12 residues. The chain's CDR3 is CSVDRGGDGYTF. The CDR3 coding sequence is TGCAGCGTTGACAGGGGAGGAGATGGCTACACCTTC.

This clone came up once. The rearrangement uses TRBV12-5 and TRBJ1-1, with D maybe TRBD1 (6 bases). Germline values: CDR1 LGHNT, CDR2 FRNRAP. The CDR3 covers 16 residues. V lost 0 bases, J lost 6 bases, and 17 bases lay in between. The CDR3 nucleotides read TGTGCTAGTGGTTTGGTACTTCAGGGGTTGAAGGCTGAAGCTTTCTTT. Its protein is CASGLVLQGLKAEAFF.

Only one count was recorded for this clone. V and J are TRBV9 and TRBJ2-7, with TRBD1 identical over 8 bases. The V segment lost 4 bases and the J segment 2 bases; nucleotides outside the gene matches: 8. Germline lookup yields CDR1 SGDLS and CDR2 YYNGEE. The CDR3 length is 15 residues. Written as DNA, the CDR3 is TGTGCCAGCAGCCCCACCGGGACAGGAGCCTACGAGCAGTACTTC. Protein: CASSPTGTGAYEQYF.

The chain uses TRBV4-1 and TRBJ1-6; weak D call: TRBD1 (5 bases). V was cut by 0 bases and J by 0 bases, with 9 bases left in between. The CDR3 is 17 residues long. The germline V gene has CDR1 MGHRA and CDR2 YSYEKL. CDR3 amino acids: CASSQESDSSYNSPLHF. The CDR3 DNA follows: TGCGCCAGCAGCCAAGAATCAGACAGCTCCTATAATTCACCCCTCCACTTT.

The rearrangement joins TRBV7-9 to TRBJ1-5; D is uncertain. V was clipped by 1 base and J by 9 bases, with 13 bases between them. The CDR3 length is 14 residues. Germline assignment: CDR1 SEHNR and CDR2 FQNEAQ (reference sequence). Here the CDR3 DNA reads TGTGCCAGCAGCTTAGGTAGTCAGGTGACGCCCCAGCATTTT. Its protein product is CASSLGSQVTPQHF.

V and J are TRBV6-5 and TRBJ1-1; perhaps TRBD1 as D (6 bases). This CDR3 comprises 12 residues. V gave up 6 bases and J gave up 4 bases, with 9 bases separating them. Looked up from germline, CDR1 is MNHEY and CDR2 is SVGAGI. The CDR3 sequence: CASSNRVTEAFF. CDR3 nucleotides: TGTGCCAGCAGCAACAGGGTCACTGAAGCTTTCTTT.

The chain joins TRBV5-1 to TRBJ1-2; possible D gene TRBD1, 5 bases. Looked up from germline, CDR1 is SGHRS and CDR2 is YFSETQ. V was cut by 4 bases and J by 3 bases, with 16 bases left in between. The CDR3 runs to 15 residues. Written as DNA, the CDR3 is TGCGCCAGCAGCGCCCACGGGGACCGAGACTATGGCTACACCTTC. Translation: CASSAHGDRDYGYTF.

This clone qualifies as medium-sized. V usage is TRBV4-1 and J usage is TRBJ2-5; 10 nucleotides match TRBD1. V was clipped by 3 bases and J by 0 bases; unmatched bases: 10. The length of the CDR3 is 18 residues. Looked up from germline, CDR1 is MGHRA and CDR2 is YSYEKL. CDR3 DNA: TGCGCCAGCAGCCATCCGCGGTCGACAGGGGGCGACCAAGAGACCCAGTACTTC. This codes for CASSHPRSTGGDQETQYF.

This sequence joins TRBV4-1 and TRBJ2-7, with D perhaps assigned TRBD1 or TRBD2 (6 bases each). CDR3 length equals 15 residues. Germline-derived CDR1 and CDR2 are MGHRA and YSYEKL. V dropped 2 bases and J dropped 3 bases, with 14 bases sitting between them. The CDR3 DNA reads as TGCGCCAGCAGCCAACTCAGGGGACTCTACTACGAGCAGTACTTC. It encodes CASSQLRGLYYEQYF.

This chain connects TRBV12-5 to TRBJ1-3; D is undetermined. This CDR3 is built from 15 residues. Germline CDR1 is LGHNT and CDR2 is FRNRAP. Trimming pared 5 bases from V and 2 bases from J, leaving 13 bases between. The CDR3 nucleotides read TGTGCTAGTGGTAACCCGTATAAAACTGGAAACACCATATATTTT. It specifies CASGNPYKTGNTIYF.

This clone qualifies as medium-sized. This chain uses TRBV28 with TRBJ2-1; possibly TRBD1 or TRBD2 for D (6 bases each). There are 15 residues in the CDR3. With 4 bases removed from V and 3 bases from J, the gap between germline ends came to 13 bases. Germline V lookup: CDR1 MDHEN, CDR2 SYDVKM. CDR3 protein: CASSSRGGLYNEQFF. CDR3 in DNA: TGTGCCAGCAGTTCTAGAGGGGGGCTCTACAATGAGCAGTTCTTC. Together with reference TRBV28 and TRBJ2-1, the CDR3 gives the full variable domain: DVKVTQSSRYLVKRTGEKVFLECVQDMDHENMFWYRQDPGLGLRLIYFSYDVKMKEKGDIPEGYSVSREKKERFSLILESASTNQTSMYLCASSSRGGLYNEQFFGPGTRLTVL.

Remarks on this clone: This CDR3 is also generated by other DNA sequences in the sample. The chain has TRBV6-6 and TRBJ1-6, with 7 bases identical to TRBD1. The CDR3 is 15 residues long. Germline V gives CDR1 MNHNY, CDR2 SVGAGI (reference sequence). V trimming: 7 bases; J trimming: 7 bases; junction bases outside the gene matches: 10. CDR3 DNA: TGTGCCAGCACCATAAGGGACAGCCCAAATTCACCCCTCCACTTT. Protein sequence: CASTIRDSPNSPLHF.

This chain connects TRBV7-9 to TRBJ2-7; D not certain. The CDR3 runs to 11 residues. Deletions cut 5 bases from V and 5 bases from J, with 7 bases between. Germline CDR1 reads SEHNR; CDR2 reads FQNEAQ (reference sequence). CDR3 residues: CASSPRDEQYF. DNA for the CDR3: TGTGCCAGCAGCCCCCGGGACGAGCAGTACTTC.

J is TRBJ1-6 and V is TRBV6-1, with a possible D match to TRBD1 (5 bases). The CDR3 covers 15 residues. Germline lookup yields CDR1 MNHNS and CDR2 SASEGT. Trimming removed 3 bases from V and 4 bases from J, with 10 bases in between. DNA of the CDR3: TGTGCCAGCAGTGATACGGGACGGTATAATTCACCCCTCCACTTT. Protein product: CASSDTGRYNSPLHF.

The V gene is TRBV30, the J gene TRBJ1-2, with TRBD1 as a possible D gene (6 bases). V lost 4 bases and J 7 bases, leaving 10 bases between the germline ends. Per germline, CDR1 GTSNPN and CDR2 SVGIG (reference sequence). The CDR3 consists of 11 residues. The CDR3 nucleotides read TGTGCCTGGATGAGGGGGGGTGGCTACACCTTC. Translated, it gives CAWMRGGGYTF.